What follows are 26 T cell receptor beta chains derived from one specimen sequenced in a study of blood T cell repertoires in COVID-19. The data were produced by immunoSEQ multiplex PCR, yet TCRdb's version contains in-frame clones alone and is incomplete. The sample includes roughly 240,000 clones, 83% of them seen just once. The sequencing sample was made of PBMCs or T cells enriched from blood (not recorded which). The source of these receptors is a woman aged 40-49 years who had been exposed to COVID-19.

The rearrangement uses TRBV19 and TRBJ1-3, with D tentatively TRBD1 (6 bases). Germline V gene sequence: CDR1 LNHDA, CDR2 SQIVND (reference sequence). CDR3 length: 15 amino acids. V was cut by 3 bases and J by 3 bases, with 12 bases left in between. This chain's CDR3 is CASSIRAQGGNTIYF. CDR3 DNA sequence: TGTGCCAGTAGTATTAGAGCACAGGGTGGAAACACCATATATTTT.

V gene TRBV19 combines with J gene TRBJ1-1; D call uncertain. The CDR3 has 13 residues. In germline, CDR1 is LNHDA, CDR2 SQIVND (reference sequence). Between the trimmed V and J ends, which lost 0 bases and 4 bases, there was a span of 6 bases. CDR3 region: CASSIDLFTEAFF. The DNA of the CDR3 is TGTGCCAGTAGTATAGATCTATTCACTGAAGCTTTCTTT.

The chain recombines TRBV11-3 with TRBJ1-1, with TRBD1 as a possible D gene (6 bases). CDR3 length: 14 residues. Germline V CDR1 and CDR2: SGHNT, YENEEA. V lost 5 bases and J lost 3, with 13 bases in between. Written as DNA, the CDR3 is TGTGCCAGCAGCCCAGGGGCGGGGGACACTGAAGCTTTCTTT. It is translated as CASSPGAGDTEAFF. Supplemented by reference TRBV11-3 and TRBJ1-1, the full variable domain reads EAGVVQSPRYKIIEKKQPVAFWCNPISGHNTLYWYLQNLGQGPELLIRYENEEAVDDSQLPKDRFSAERLKGVDSTLKIQPAELGDSAVYLCASSPGAGDTEAFFGQGTRLTVV.

The chain combines TRBV4-1 with TRBJ2-3; 10 bases fit TRBD2. V was pared by 4 bases and J by 2 bases, with 6 bases of the junction left unmatched. The CDR3 sequence is 16 residues long. The germline CDR1 and CDR2 sequences are MGHRA and YSYEKL. CDR3 sequence: CASSPLAGVDTDTQYF. The DNA for the CDR3 is TGCGCCAGCAGCCCCCTAGCGGGGGTCGACACAGATACGCAGTATTTT.

The V gene is TRBV3-1 (or the pseudogene TRBV3-2), the J gene TRBJ2-1, with D perhaps matching TRBD1 (6 bases). Looked up from germline, CDR1 is LGHDT and CDR2 is YNNKEL (reference sequence). The V gene lost 0 bases and the J gene lost 2 bases, with 14 bases spanning the gap. The CDR3 spans 17 residues. The CDR3 protein is CASSQDPKRTAYNEQFF. As DNA, the CDR3 is TGTGCCAGCAGCCAAGACCCAAAGAGGACAGCCTACAATGAGCAGTTCTTC.

The rearrangement joins TRBV5-1 to TRBJ2-2; D possibly corresponds to TRBD1 (5 bases). Trimming stripped 3 bases from V and 0 bases from J, with 9 bases between. Germline V CDR1 and CDR2: SGHRS, YFSETQ. The length of the CDR3 is 15 residues. CDR3 sequence: CASSSGFTNTGELFF. DNA of the CDR3: TGCGCCAGCAGCTCAGGGTTCACGAACACCGGGGAGCTGTTTTTT.

The CDR3 region has the DNA TGTGCCAGCAGCTTACAGAGGGACAGCCTGATAGGTGAAAAACTGTTTTTT. It codes for CASSLQRDSLIGEKLFF. V gene TRBV7-2 combines with J gene TRBJ1-4, with 7 bases fitting TRBD1. CDR1 and CDR2 (germline): SGHTA, FQGNSA. Germline trimming cut 2 bases from V and 7 bases from J; bases unmatched to any gene: 13. The CDR3 contains 17 residues.

The table lists this clone with a few counts. The V gene is TRBV27, the J gene TRBJ1-6, with a tentative D call TRBD1 (5 bases). Germline V lookup: CDR1 MNHEY, CDR2 SMNVEV (reference sequence). V was shortened by 5 bases and J by 9 bases, with 14 bases between the two germline ends. This CDR3 has 14 amino acids. CDR3 residues: CASSLQVDVSPLHF. The CDR3 DNA follows: TGTGCCAGCAGTCTACAGGTGGATGTTTCACCCCTCCACTTT.

The chain couples TRBV6-2 or TRBV6-3 to TRBJ1-3; D gene uncertain. The CDR3 totals 14 residues. V was clipped by 2 bases and J by 0 bases, with 5 bases between them. The germline gives CDR1 MNHEY, CDR2 SVGEGT. The CDR3 region has the DNA TGTGCCAGCAGTTACGGGAGCTCTGGAAACACCATATATTTT. Its translation: CASSYGSSGNTIYF.

The chain has TRBV21-1 and TRBJ1-5. TRBV21-1 is assigned pseudogene status. CDR3 length: 13 residues. CDR3 coding DNA: TGTGCCAGCAGCATTGGGGGGAATCAGCCCCAGCATTTT. This translates into CASSIGGNQPQHF.

The chain is built from TRBV5-1 and TRBJ2-6; possibly TRBD2 for D (5 bases). This CDR3 is built from 16 residues. Germline values: CDR1 SGHRS, CDR2 YFSETQ. V was cut by 4 bases and J by 1 base, with 12 bases left in between. In nucleotides, the CDR3 is TGCGCCAGCAGCCCCGTCCAGCGGTCTGGGGCCAACGTCCTGACTTTC. Amino acids: CASSPVQRSGANVLTF.

With regard to this clone: Germline is not matched at one junction end, which may reflect a read error. This chain joins TRBV12-3 or TRBV12-4 and TRBJ1-2; TRBD1 might be the D (5 bases). The CDR3 loop spans 11 amino acids. The CDR3 spells CATRVNSGYTF. The CDR3 DNA reads TGTGCCACCAGGGTCAACTCTGGCTACACCTTC.

This clone was recorded only once. The chain is built from TRBV4-1 and TRBJ2-1; 9 bases match TRBD1. Unmatched junction bases numbered 8, after V lost 3 bases and J lost 8 bases. Germline V gene data show CDR1 as MGHRA and CDR2 as YSYEKL. The CDR3 has 15 residues. The CDR3 spells CASSQRTGARDEQFF. CDR3 sequence (DNA): TGCGCCAGCAGCCAGAGGACAGGGGCGCGAGATGAGCAGTTCTTC.

This clone was recorded only once. V is TRBV3-1 (or the pseudogene TRBV3-2) and J is TRBJ2-7, with D perhaps matching TRBD1 (6 bases). Germline CDR1 LGHDT, CDR2 YNNKEL (reference sequence). V was shortened by 4 bases and J by 5 bases, with 15 bases between the two germline ends. The CDR3 contains 14 residues. CDR3 region: CASSPSDRFHEQYF. The CDR3, as DNA: TGTGCCAGCAGCCCTTCCGACAGGTTCCACGAGCAGTACTTC.

The J gene is TRBJ2-1, the V gene TRBV19; D remains ambiguous. The V and J ends lost 8 bases and 0 bases respectively, with 17 bases between them. Germline CDR1 reads LNHDA; CDR2 reads SQIVND (reference sequence). The CDR3 has 16 amino acids. As DNA, the CDR3 is TGTGCCAGTCAACCCGAACCCCTATACTCCTACAATGAGCAGTTCTTC. Encoded protein: CASQPEPLYSYNEQFF.

The chain is built from TRBV3-1 (or the pseudogene TRBV3-2) and TRBJ2-7; D might be TRBD1 (6 bases). V was cut by 4 bases and J by 7 bases, with 11 bases left in between. This CDR3 spans 12 amino acids. CDR1 and CDR2 (germline): LGHDT, YNNKEL (reference sequence). CDR3 coding DNA: TGTGCCAGCAGCCTAACGAGGGGGGAGCAGTACTTC. As protein: CASSLTRGEQYF.

V is TRBV7-3 and J is TRBJ2-2; weak D call: TRBD2 (5 bases). Germline V CDR1 and CDR2: SGHTA, FQGTGA. Trimming left V 7 bases short and J 6 bases short, with 12 bases between. CDR3 length: 13 amino acids. This chain's CDR3 is CASTPAGSGELFF. Here the CDR3 DNA reads TGTGCCAGCACCCCCGCGGGTTCCGGGGAGCTGTTTTTT.

The chain recombines TRBV9 with TRBJ2-3; D is possibly TRBD2 (6 bases). V lost 4 bases, J lost 1 base, and 13 bases lay in between. Germline V gene sequence: CDR1 SGDLS, CDR2 YYNGEE. The CDR3 runs to 15 residues. CDR3 protein: CASSPRGTGTDTQYF. The CDR3 bases are TGTGCCAGCAGCCCCCGGGGGACGGGCACAGATACGCAGTATTTT.

This chain uses TRBV6-5 with TRBJ1-2; D not resolved. V gave up 5 bases and J gave up 4 bases, with 8 bases separating them. The CDR3 sequence is 12 residues long. CDR1 and CDR2 from the germline V gene are MNHEY and SVGAGI. Written as DNA, the CDR3 is TGTGCCAGCAGTCACAACCCCTATGGCTACACCTTC. It specifies CASSHNPYGYTF.

The chain carries TRBV6-2 or TRBV6-3 and TRBJ2-7; tentatively, D is TRBD2 (5 bases). Germline assignment: CDR1 MNHEY and CDR2 SVGEGT. The length of the CDR3 is 11 residues. With 4 bases removed from V and 11 bases from J, the gap between germline ends came to 12 bases. The CDR3 protein is CASSSGEREYF. CDR3 nucleotide sequence: TGTGCCAGCAGTTCCGGGGAGAGGGAGTACTTC.

This clone was counted only a few times. CDR3 in DNA: TGTGCCAGCAGTTCGTGCTGGGACAGCGTGTGCGAGCAGTTCTTC. Its protein product is CASSSCWDSVCEQFF. The chain carries TRBV6-5 and TRBJ2-1; 7 positions match TRBD1. Trimming removed 4 bases from V and 10 bases from J; junction bases left unmatched: 13. The CDR3 covers 15 residues. The germline V gene has CDR1 MNHEY and CDR2 SVGAGI.

The V and J genes are TRBV5-1 and TRBJ2-2; TRBD1 aligns across 10 bases. Germline-derived CDR1 and CDR2 are SGHRS and YFSETQ. V lost 3 bases and J lost 4; bases outside the gene matches: 3. This CDR3 has 15 amino acids. The CDR3 reads CASSWGQGFTGELFF. CDR3 nucleotides: TGCGCCAGCAGCTGGGGACAGGGGTTCACCGGGGAGCTGTTTTTT.

V is TRBV4-1 and J is TRBJ1-5; D is possibly TRBD1 (6 bases). The V end was cut by 1 base, the J end by 1 base, with 8 bases between. In germline, CDR1 is MGHRA, CDR2 YSYEKL. This CDR3 has 15 amino acids. The CDR3 reads CASSQVGQSNQPQHF. The CDR3 DNA is TGCGCCAGCAGCCAAGTGGGACAAAGCAATCAGCCCCAGCATTTT.

V and J are TRBV6-5 and TRBJ1-6, with TRBD1 identical over 9 bases. The CDR3 is 15 amino acids. The trim removed 10 bases at V and 6 bases at J, leaving 10 bases unmatched. CDR1 and CDR2 (germline): MNHEY, SVGAGI. CDR3 nucleotide sequence: TGTGCCACCACGGACAGGGGAGACCTTAATTCACCCCTCCACTTT. As protein: CATTDRGDLNSPLHF.

This chain uses TRBV18 with TRBJ2-3; 13 positions match TRBD2. V lost 3 bases, J lost 2 bases, and 8 bases stayed unmatched. Germline-derived CDR1 and CDR2 are KGHSH and LQKENI. CDR3 size: 18 residues. In nucleotides, the CDR3 is TGTGCCAGCTCACCCCTCGCCGGGACTAGCGGGGACACAGATACGCAGTATTTT. It yields the protein CASSPLAGTSGDTDTQYF.

The gene calls are TRBV2 and TRBJ2-5; 7 bases line up with TRBD2. The germline gives CDR1 SNHLY, CDR2 FYNNEI. V shed 3 bases, J shed 3 bases, and the junction held 1 base outside the gene matches. The CDR3 consists of 13 residues. For the CDR3, the DNA is TGTGCCAGCAGTGACAGCGGGGAAGAGACCCAGTACTTC. Its protein is CASSDSGEETQYF.